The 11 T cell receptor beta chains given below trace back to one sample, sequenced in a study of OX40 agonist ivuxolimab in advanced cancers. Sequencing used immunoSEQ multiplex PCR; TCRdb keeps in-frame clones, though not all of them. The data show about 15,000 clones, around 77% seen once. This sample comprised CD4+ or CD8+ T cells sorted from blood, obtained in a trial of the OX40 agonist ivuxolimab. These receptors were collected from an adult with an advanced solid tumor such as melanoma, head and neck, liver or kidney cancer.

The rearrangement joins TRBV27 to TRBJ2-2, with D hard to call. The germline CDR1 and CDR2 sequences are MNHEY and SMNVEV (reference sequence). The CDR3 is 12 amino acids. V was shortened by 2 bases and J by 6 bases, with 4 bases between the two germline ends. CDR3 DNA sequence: TGTGCCAGCAGTTTAGTTTCCGGGGAGCTGTTTTTT. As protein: CASSLVSGELFF.

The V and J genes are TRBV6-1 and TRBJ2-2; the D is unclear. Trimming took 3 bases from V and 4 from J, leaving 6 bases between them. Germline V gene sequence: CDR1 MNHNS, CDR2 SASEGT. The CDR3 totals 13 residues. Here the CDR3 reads CASSDRLTGELFF. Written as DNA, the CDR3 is TGTGCCAGCAGTGACAGACTCACCGGGGAGCTGTTTTTT.

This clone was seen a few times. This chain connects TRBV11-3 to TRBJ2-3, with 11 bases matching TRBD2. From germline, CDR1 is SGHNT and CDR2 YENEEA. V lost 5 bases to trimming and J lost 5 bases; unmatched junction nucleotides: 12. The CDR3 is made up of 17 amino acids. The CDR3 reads CASSVTSGRPGGDTQYF. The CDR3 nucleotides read TGTGCCAGCAGCGTAACTAGCGGGAGACCGGGTGGAGATACGCAGTATTTT.

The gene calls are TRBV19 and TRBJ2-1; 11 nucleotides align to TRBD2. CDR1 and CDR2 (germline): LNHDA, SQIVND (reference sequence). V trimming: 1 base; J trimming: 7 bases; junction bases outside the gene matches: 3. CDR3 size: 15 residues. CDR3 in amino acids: CASSIGLAGGNEQFF. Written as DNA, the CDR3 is TGTGCCAGTAGTATAGGGCTAGCGGGGGGAAATGAGCAGTTCTTC.

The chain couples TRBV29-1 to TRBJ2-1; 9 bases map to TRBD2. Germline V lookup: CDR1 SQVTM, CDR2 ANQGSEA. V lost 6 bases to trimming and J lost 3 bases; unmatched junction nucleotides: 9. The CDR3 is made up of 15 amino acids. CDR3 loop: CSVDLAGVLYNEQFF. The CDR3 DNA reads TGCAGCGTGGATTTAGCGGGGGTGCTCTACAATGAGCAGTTCTTC.

The CDR3 protein is CASSQAGFGANVLTF. DNA of the CDR3: TGTGCCAGCAGCCAAGCCGGGTTCGGGGCCAACGTCCTGACTTTC. The genes are TRBV14 and TRBJ2-6; no reliable D call. CDR3 length: 15 amino acids. V dropped 1 base and J dropped 4 bases, with 8 bases sitting between them. CDR1 is SGHDN, CDR2 FVKESK, per germline.

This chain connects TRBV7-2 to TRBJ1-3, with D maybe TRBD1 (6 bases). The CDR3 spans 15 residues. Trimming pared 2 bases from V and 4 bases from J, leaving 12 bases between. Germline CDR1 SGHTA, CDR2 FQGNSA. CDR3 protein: CASSLTETGGNTIYF. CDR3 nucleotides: TGTGCCAGCAGCTTAACCGAGACAGGCGGAAACACCATATATTTT. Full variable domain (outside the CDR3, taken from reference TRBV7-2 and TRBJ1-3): GAGVSQSPSNKVTEKGKDVELRCDPISGHTALYWYRQSLGQGLEFLIYFQGNSAPDKSGLPSDRFSAERTGGSVSTLTIQRTQQEDSAVYLCASSLTETGGNTIYFGEGSWLTVV.

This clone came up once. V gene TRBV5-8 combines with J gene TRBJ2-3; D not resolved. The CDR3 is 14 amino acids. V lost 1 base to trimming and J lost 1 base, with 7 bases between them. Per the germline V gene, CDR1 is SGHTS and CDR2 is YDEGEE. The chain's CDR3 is CASSLRVGTDTQYF. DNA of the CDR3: TGTGCCAGCAGCTTGAGGGTGGGCACAGATACGCAGTATTTT.

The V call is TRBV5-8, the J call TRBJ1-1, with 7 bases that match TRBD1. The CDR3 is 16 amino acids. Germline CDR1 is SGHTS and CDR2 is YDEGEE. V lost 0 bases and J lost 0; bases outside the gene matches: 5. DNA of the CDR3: TGTGCCAGCAGCTTGGCCCGGGGACAGTTGAACACTGAAGCTTTCTTT. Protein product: CASSLARGQLNTEAFF.

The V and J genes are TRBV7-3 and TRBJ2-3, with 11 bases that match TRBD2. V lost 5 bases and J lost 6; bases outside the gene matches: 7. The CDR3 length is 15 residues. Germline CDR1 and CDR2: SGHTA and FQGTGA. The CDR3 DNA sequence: TGTGCCAGCAGCGCATTAGCGGGGGGGGCGGATACGCAGTATTTT. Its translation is CASSALAGGADTQYF.

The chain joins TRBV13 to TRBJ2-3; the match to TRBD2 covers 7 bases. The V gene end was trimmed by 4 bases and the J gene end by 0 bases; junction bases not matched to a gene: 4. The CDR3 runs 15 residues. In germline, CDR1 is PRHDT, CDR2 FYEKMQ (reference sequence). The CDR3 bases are TGTGCCAGCAGCTACGGGGGGACTAGCACAGATACGCAGTATTTT. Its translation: CASSYGGTSTDTQYF. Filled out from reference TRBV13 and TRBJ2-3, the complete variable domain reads AAGVIQSPRHLIKEKRETATLKCYPIPRHDTVYWYQQGPGQDPQFLISFYEKMQSDKGSIPDRFSAQQFSDYHSELNMSSLELGDSALYFCASSYGGTSTDTQYFGPGTRLTVL.